The clone carrying this T cell receptor beta chain has just one count. In building TCR beta libraries, iRepertoire HTBI primers were used together with Arm-PCR of CDR3 regions. TCRdb reprocessed the multiplex PCR reads via MiXCR and lists one record per CDR3 protein. The table has about 660,000 distinct CDR3 sequences, 30% seen once; the top ten hold roughly 41%. The CDR3 loop spans 16 amino acids. Losses at the gene ends were 5 bases for V and 2 bases for J; bases not matched to a gene: 8. Germline V CDR1 and CDR2: LNHDA, SQIVND (reference sequence). This sample stems from a study of regulatory T cells in long-lasting Graves disease. Study in general: It was over 5 years of antithyroid drugs, with positive TSH receptor antibodies, that meant persistent Graves' disease.

Time point defined: persistent/refractory GD, antithyroid drugs over 5 years with positive TRAb. With RNA extracted from PBMCs as input, the TCR library was made. J is TRBJ2-3 and V is TRBV19; 9 bases match TRBD2. Source: peripheral blood mononuclear cells (PBMCs), taken when the disease was refractory, from a patient treated with antithyroid drugs. The source is a female donor with Graves disease. CDR3 sequence: CASSPVAGANTDTQYF. CDR3 coding DNA: TGTGCCAGTAGTCCAGTAGCGGGAGCGAACACAGATACGCAGTATTTT.